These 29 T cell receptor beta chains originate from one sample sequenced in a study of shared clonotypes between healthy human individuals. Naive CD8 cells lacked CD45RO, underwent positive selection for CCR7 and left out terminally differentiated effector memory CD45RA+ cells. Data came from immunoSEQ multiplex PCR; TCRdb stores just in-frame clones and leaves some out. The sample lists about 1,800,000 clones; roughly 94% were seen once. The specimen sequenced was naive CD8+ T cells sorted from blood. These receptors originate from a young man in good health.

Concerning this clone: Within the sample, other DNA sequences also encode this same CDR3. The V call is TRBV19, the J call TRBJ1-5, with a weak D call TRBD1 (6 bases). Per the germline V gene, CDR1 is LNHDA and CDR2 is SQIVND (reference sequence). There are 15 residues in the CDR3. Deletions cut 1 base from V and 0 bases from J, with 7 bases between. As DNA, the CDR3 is TGTGCCAGTAGTATAGTAGGGGGTAGCAATCAGCCCCAGCATTTT. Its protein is CASSIVGGSNQPQHF.

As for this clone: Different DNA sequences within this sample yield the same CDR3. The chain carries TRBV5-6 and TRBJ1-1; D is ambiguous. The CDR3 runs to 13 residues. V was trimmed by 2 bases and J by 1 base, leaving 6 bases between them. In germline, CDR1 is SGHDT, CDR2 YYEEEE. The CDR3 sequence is CASSFPGNTEAFF. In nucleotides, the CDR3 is TGTGCCAGCAGCTTTCCAGGGAACACTGAAGCTTTCTTT.

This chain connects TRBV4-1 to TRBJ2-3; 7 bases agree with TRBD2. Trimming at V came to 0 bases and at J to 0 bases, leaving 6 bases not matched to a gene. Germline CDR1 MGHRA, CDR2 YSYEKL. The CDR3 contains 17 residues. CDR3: CASSQDGGGRSTDTQYF. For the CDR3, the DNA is TGCGCCAGCAGCCAAGATGGGGGGGGTAGGAGCACAGATACGCAGTATTTT.

The CDR3 DNA sequence: TGTGCCAGCAGCCGTCTAGCGGGAGGCCAGGAGCAGTTCTTC. Translated, it gives CASSRLAGGQEQFF. The V and J genes are TRBV11-2 and TRBJ2-1; TRBD2 aligns across 11 bases. The CDR3 contains 14 residues. Germline lookup yields CDR1 SGHAT and CDR2 FQNNGV. V shed 5 bases, J shed 10 bases, and the junction held 7 bases outside the gene matches.

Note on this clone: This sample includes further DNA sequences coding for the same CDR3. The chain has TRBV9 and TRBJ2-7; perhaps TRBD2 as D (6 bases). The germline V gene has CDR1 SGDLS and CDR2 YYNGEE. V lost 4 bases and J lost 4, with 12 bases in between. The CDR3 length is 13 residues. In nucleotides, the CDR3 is TGTGCCAGCAGCCCCGGGGGTGCTTACGAGCAGTACTTC. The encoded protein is CASSPGGAYEQYF.

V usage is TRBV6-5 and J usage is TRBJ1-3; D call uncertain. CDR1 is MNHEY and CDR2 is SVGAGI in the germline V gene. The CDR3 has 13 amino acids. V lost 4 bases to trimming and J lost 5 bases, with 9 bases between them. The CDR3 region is CASSSFSRNTIYF. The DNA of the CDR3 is TGTGCCAGCAGTTCATTCTCGCGAAACACCATATATTTT.

The CDR3 loop is CASSEKGLPTTNEKLFF. The CDR3 DNA is TGTGCCAGCAGTGAAAAGGGGCTCCCAACAACTAATGAAAAACTGTTTTTT. The J gene is TRBJ1-4, the V gene TRBV2; tentative D call: TRBD1 (5 bases). The CDR3 sequence is 17 residues long. V was shortened by 2 bases and J by 0 bases, with 13 bases between the two germline ends. Germline values: CDR1 SNHLY, CDR2 FYNNEI.

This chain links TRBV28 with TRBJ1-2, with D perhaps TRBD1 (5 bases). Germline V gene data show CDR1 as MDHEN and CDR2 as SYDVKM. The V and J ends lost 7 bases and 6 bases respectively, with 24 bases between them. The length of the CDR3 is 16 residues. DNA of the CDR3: TGTGCCAGCACCCTAGGGAGGGGAGGGTATATTCATGGCTACACCTTC. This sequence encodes CASTLGRGGYIHGYTF.

In nucleotides, the CDR3 is TGTGCCAGCAGTCTAGGACAGGGAGGGAGGACTGAAGCTTTCTTT. As protein: CASSLGQGGRTEAFF. This sequence joins TRBV27 and TRBJ1-1, with 8 bases aligning to TRBD1. This CDR3 region has 15 residues. V lost 5 bases and J lost 5; bases outside the gene matches: 10. Germline values: CDR1 MNHEY, CDR2 SMNVEV (reference sequence).

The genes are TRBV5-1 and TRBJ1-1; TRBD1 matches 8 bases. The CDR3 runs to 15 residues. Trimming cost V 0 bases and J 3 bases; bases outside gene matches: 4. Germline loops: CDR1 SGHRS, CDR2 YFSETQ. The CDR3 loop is CASSLGQGPHTEAFF. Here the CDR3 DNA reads TGCGCCAGCAGCTTGGGACAGGGGCCTCACACTGAAGCTTTCTTT. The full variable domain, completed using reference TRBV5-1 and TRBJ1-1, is KAGVTQTPRYLIKTRGQQVTLSCSPISGHRSVSWYQQTPGQGLQFLFEYFSETQRNKGNFPGRFSGRQFSNSRSEMNVSTLELGDSALYLCASSLGQGPHTEAFFGQGTRLTVV.

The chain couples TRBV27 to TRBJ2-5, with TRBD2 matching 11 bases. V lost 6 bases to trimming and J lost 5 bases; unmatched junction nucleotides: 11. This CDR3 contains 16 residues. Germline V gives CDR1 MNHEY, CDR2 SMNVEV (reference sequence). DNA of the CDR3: TGTGCCAGCAGCCACCTACTAGCGGGAGAGGGTGAGACCCAGTACTTC. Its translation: CASSHLLAGEGETQYF.

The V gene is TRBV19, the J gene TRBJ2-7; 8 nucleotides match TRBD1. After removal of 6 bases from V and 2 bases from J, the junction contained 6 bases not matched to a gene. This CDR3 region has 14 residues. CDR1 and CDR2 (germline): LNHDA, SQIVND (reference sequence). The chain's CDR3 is CASSGDRIPYEQYF. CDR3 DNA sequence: TGTGCCAGTAGCGGGGACAGGATCCCCTACGAGCAGTACTTC.

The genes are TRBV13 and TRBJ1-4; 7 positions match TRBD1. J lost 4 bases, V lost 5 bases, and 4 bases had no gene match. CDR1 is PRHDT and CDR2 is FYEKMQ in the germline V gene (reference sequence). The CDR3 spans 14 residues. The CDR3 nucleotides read TGTGCCAGCAGCAGGGGGCCCGGTAATGAAAAACTGTTTTTT. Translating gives CASSRGPGNEKLFF.

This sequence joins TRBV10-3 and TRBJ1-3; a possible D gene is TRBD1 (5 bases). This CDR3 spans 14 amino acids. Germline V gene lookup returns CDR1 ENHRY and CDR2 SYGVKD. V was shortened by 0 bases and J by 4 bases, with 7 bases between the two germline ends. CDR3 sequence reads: CAISESTGGNTIYF. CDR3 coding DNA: TGTGCCATCAGTGAGTCTACAGGCGGAAACACCATATATTTT.

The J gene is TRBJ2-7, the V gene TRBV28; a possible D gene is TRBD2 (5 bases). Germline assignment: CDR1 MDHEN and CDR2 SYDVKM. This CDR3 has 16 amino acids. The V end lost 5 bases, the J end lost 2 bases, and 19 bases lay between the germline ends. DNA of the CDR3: TGTGCCAGCAGTCCCCCCCCCGGGGTCGTCCCCTACGAGCAGTACTTC. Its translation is CASSPPPGVVPYEQYF.

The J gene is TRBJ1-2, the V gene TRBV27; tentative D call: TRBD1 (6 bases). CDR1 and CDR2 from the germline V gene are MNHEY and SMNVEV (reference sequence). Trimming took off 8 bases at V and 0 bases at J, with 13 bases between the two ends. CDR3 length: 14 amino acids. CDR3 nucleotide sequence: TGTGCCAGCGCGTTGACAGGAGCTAACTATGGCTACACCTTC. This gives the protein CASALTGANYGYTF.

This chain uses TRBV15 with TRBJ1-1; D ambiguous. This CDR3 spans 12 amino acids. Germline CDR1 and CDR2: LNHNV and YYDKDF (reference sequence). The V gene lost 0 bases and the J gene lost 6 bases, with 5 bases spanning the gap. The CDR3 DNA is TGTGCCACCAGCAGAGATGACGCTGAAGCTTTCTTT. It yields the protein CATSRDDAEAFF.

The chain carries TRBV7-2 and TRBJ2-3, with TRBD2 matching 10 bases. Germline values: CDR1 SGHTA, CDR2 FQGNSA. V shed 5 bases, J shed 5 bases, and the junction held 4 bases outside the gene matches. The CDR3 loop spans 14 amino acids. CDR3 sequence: CASSPSGSQDTQYF. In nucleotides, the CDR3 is TGTGCCAGCAGCCCTAGCGGGAGTCAAGATACGCAGTATTTT.

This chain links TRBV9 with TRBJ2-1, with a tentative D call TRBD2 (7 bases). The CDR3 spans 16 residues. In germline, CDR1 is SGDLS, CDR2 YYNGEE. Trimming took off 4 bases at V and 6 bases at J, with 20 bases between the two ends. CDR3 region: CASSPAGALYGNEQFF. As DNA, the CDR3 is TGTGCCAGCAGCCCTGCGGGGGCCCTGTATGGCAATGAGCAGTTCTTC.

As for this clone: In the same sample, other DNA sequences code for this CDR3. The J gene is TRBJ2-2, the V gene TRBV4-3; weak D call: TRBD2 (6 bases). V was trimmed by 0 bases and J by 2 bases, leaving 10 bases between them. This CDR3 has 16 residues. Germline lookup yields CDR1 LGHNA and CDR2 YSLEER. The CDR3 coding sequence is TGCGCCAGCAGCCAAGATACGGGACTTAACACCGGGGAGCTGTTTTTT. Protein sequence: CASSQDTGLNTGELFF.

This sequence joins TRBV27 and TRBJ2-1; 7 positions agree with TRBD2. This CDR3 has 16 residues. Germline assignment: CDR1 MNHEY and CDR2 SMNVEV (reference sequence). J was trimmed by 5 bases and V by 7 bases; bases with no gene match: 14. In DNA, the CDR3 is TGTGCCAGCACGTGGGCCCAAGGGCTAGCGGACAATGAGCAGTTCTTC. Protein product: CASTWAQGLADNEQFF.

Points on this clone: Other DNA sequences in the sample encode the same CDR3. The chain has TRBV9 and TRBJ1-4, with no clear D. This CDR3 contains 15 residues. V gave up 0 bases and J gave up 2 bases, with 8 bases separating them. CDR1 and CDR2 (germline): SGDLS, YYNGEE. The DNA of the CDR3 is TGTGCCAGCAGCGTAGGTGGTTCCACTAATGAAAAACTGTTTTTT. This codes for CASSVGGSTNEKLFF.

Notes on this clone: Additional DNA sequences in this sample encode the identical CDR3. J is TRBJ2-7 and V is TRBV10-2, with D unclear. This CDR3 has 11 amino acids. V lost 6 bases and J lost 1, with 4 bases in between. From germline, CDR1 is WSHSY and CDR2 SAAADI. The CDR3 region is CASSASYEQYF. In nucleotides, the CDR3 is TGCGCCAGCAGCGCTTCCTACGAGCAGTACTTC.

The CDR3 region has the DNA TGTGCCAGCAGCCAAGAAGACAGGGGTCAGCCCCAGCATTTT. Translated: CASSQEDRGQPQHF. This rearrangement joins TRBV4-2 to TRBJ1-5; 8 bases agree with TRBD1. V gave up 0 bases and J gave up 6 bases; unmatched junction bases: 1. Germline lookup yields CDR1 LGHNA and CDR2 YNFKEQ. The length of the CDR3 is 14 residues.

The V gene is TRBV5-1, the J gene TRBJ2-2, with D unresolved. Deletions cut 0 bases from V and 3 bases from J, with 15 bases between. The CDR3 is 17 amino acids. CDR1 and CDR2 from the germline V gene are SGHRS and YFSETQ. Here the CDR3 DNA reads TGCGCCAGCAGCTTGGCGTCGGGTGGCGCCGACACCGGGGAGCTGTTTTTT. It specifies CASSLASGGADTGELFF.

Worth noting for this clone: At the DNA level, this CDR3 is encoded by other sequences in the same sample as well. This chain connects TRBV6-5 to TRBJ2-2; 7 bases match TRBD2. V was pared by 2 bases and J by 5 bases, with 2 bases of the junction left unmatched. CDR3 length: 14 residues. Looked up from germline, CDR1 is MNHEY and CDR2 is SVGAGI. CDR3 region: CASSYNGGTGELFF. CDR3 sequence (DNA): TGTGCCAGCAGTTACAACGGGGGGACCGGGGAGCTGTTTTTT.

CDR3 sequence reads: CASSLDRGYGANVLTF. The CDR3 coding sequence is TGTGCCAGCAGCTTGGACAGGGGGTATGGGGCCAACGTCCTGACTTTC. The rearrangement links TRBV5-4 to TRBJ2-6, with 8 bases that match TRBD1. V shed 0 bases and J 3 bases; nucleotides not matched to a gene: 2. CDR3 length: 16 residues. The germline V gene has CDR1 SGHNT and CDR2 YYREEE (reference sequence).

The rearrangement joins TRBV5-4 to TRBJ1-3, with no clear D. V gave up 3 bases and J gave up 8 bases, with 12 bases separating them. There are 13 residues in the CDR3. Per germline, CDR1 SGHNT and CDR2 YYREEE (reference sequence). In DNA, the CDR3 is TGTGCCAGCAGCTACGGACCCGGGTACACCATATATTTT. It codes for CASSYGPGYTIYF.

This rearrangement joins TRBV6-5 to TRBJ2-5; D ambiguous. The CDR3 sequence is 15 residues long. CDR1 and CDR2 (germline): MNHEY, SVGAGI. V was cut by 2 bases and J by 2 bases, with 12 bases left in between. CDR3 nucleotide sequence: TGTGCCAGCAGTTACGTCGCGATAATACAAGAGACCCAGTACTTC. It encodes CASSYVAIIQETQYF.